This T cell receptor beta chain derives from a study of T cell responses to AZD1222 COVID-19 vaccine. Whole-study results and caveats: The study reported that nearly half of spike-specific TCRs target unmutated variant regions.

Repertoires were generated with immunoSEQ multiplex PCR, while TCRdb's copy carries only in-frame clones and drops some. This table holds some 87,000 clones, about 90% found once. Details on this clone: Its antigen remains unidentified.

This CDR3 region has 16 residues. Germline V CDR1 and CDR2: SGHTS, YDEGEE. With 2 bases clipped from V and 6 bases from J, the junction kept 10 bases outside the gene matches. The sequence was obtained from an adult in good health. This sequence joins TRBV5-8 and TRBJ1-4; 7 bases map to TRBD1. Sequencing was performed on peripheral blood, taken on day 0 of MenACWY control vaccination. The CDR3 sequence: CASSFIPGQGDEKLFF. For the CDR3, the DNA is TGTGCCAGCAGCTTCATCCCAGGGCAGGGGGATGAAAAACTGTTTTTT.